This T cell receptor (beta chain) was captured by sequencing in a study of T cell changes during pregnancy in multiple sclerosis (dated 2019 in TCRdb). Notes on the research overall: Changes in the T cell repertoire over the course of pregnancy were examined in this study in women with multiple sclerosis.

The germline V gene encodes CDR1 LNHDA and CDR2 SQIVND (reference sequence). From the cysteine up to the phenylalanine, the CDR3 has a length of 15 residues. Solely the CDR3 DNA is kept, with 45 bases framed from the first base. Trimming costs V 1 base and J 1 base, and their ends lie 8 bases apart. Of note for this clone: Its antigen target is currently unknown. The sample holds no much larger clone one base away, and base qualities are not on file.

Libraries were prepared through the immunoSEQ multiplex PCR assay. The immuneACCESS repertoire file appears here via TCRdb, limited to in-frame rearrangements. These files lack a portion of the clones; in checked studies, under half of the deficit traces to unresolved V genes, and the cause of the others is not known. In all, the sample holds approximately 33,000 clones, and around 92% of those were seen once. Jointly, the top ten make up about 0.46% of the sample. Here the sequenced sample was CD4+ T cells from peripheral blood mononuclear cells, taken after pregnancy. The receptor's source is a female donor with multiple sclerosis, enrolled in a pregnancy study. The chain couples TRBV19 to TRBJ1-5; TRBD1 could be the D gene, as 6 bases match. CDR3 protein: CASSIGRGSNQPQHF. The DNA sequence is TGTGCCAGTAGTATAGGCAGGGGAAGCAATCAGCCCCAGCATTTT.